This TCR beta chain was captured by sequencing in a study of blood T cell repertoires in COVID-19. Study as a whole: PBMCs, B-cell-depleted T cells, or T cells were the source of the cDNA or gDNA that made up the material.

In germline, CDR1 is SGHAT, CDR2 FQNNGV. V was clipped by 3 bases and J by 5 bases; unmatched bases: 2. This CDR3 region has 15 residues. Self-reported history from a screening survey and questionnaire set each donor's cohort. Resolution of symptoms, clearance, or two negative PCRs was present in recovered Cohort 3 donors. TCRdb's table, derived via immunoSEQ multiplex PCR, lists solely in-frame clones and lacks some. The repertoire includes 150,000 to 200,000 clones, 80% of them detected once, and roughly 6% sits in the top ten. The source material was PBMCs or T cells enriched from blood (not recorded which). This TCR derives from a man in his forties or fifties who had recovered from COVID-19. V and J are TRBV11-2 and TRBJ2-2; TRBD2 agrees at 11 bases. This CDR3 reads CASSFSGGATGELFF. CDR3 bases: TGTGCCAGCAGCTTTAGCGGGGGGGCGACCGGGGAGCTGTTTTTT. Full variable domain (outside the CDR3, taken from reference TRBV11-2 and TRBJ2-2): EAGVAQSPRYKIIEKRQSVAFWCNPISGHATLYWYQQILGQGPKLLIQFQNNGVVDDSQLPKDRFSAERLKGVDSTLKIQPAKLEDSAVYLCASSFSGGATGELFFGEGSRLTVL.